Below, 9 T cell receptor beta chains from the same sample are listed, as sequenced in a study of Graves' ophthalmopathy and Graves' hyperthyroidism. The authors amplified TCR beta CDR3 regions, and they did so from RNA transcripts for repertoire sequencing. In the first round, RT-PCR was carried out with HTBI primers, and a multiplex PCR formed the second round. TCRdb reprocessed the multiplex PCR reads via MiXCR and lists one record per CDR3 protein. This table holds under 400,000 distinct CDR3 sequences, roughly 16% found once. The material sequenced was peripheral blood. These receptors all stem from an adult man with Graves' ophthalmopathy.

At least ten counts were recorded for this clonotype. The gene calls are TRBV19 and TRBJ2-4; D remains ambiguous. This CDR3 region has 12 residues. Germline CDR1 and CDR2: LNHDA and SQIVND (reference sequence). Trimming removed 6 bases at V and 7 bases at J, with 10 bases between. CDR3 DNA: TGTGCCAGTAGCCGCGACCGCAACATTCAGTACTTC. It yields the protein CASSRDRNIQYF.

This clonotype was seen ten or more times. This rearrangement joins TRBV3-1 to TRBJ2-7; D might be TRBD2 (6 bases). With 0 bases removed from V and 9 bases from J, the gap between germline ends came to 12 bases. Germline assignment: CDR1 LGHDT and CDR2 YNNKEL (reference sequence). The CDR3 is 13 residues long. This CDR3 reads CASSQEGLGGQYF. CDR3 sequence (DNA): TGTGCCAGCAGCCAAGAGGGGTTGGGGGGGCAGTACTTC.

Only one count was recorded for this clonotype. The rearrangement uses TRBV12-3 or TRBV12-4 and TRBJ1-1; D perhaps matches TRBD1 (5 bases). Trimming left V 3 bases short and J 0 bases short, with 17 bases between. The CDR3 runs 17 residues. CDR3 sequence: CASSLVGAWAMNTEAFF. Here the CDR3 DNA reads TGTGCCAGCAGTTTGGTCGGGGCCTGGGCTATGAACACTGAAGCTTTCTTT.

This clonotype has at least ten counts. The J gene is TRBJ1-5, the V gene TRBV6-5, with 7 bases that match TRBD1. Germline CDR1 reads MNHEY; CDR2 reads SVGAGI. This CDR3 spans 14 amino acids. V shed 6 bases, J shed 3 bases, and the junction held 5 bases outside the gene matches. CDR3 nucleotide sequence: TGTGCCAGCAGCCAGGGACAGTACAATCAGCCCCAGCATTTT. It is translated as CASSQGQYNQPQHF.

This clonotype was seen many times. The chain employs TRBV11-1 and TRBJ2-2, with D perhaps TRBD1 (6 bases). Per the germline V gene, CDR1 is SGHAT and CDR2 is FQDESV (reference sequence). The CDR3 is 13 residues long. The germline V and J ends were trimmed by 3 bases and 6 bases, with 8 bases remaining between them. The CDR3 loop is CASSFTGPGELFF. Written as DNA, the CDR3 is TGTGCCAGCAGCTTCACAGGGCCCGGGGAGCTGTTTTTT.

Ten or more counts support this clonotype. V usage is TRBV20-1 and J usage is TRBJ1-1, with D maybe TRBD1 (5 bases). Germline V gene data show CDR1 as DFQATT and CDR2 as SNEGSKA (reference sequence). The CDR3 loop spans 15 amino acids. V lost 6 bases and J 3 bases, leaving 20 bases between the germline ends. The chain's CDR3 is CSADLGGAFDTEAFF. In DNA, the CDR3 is TGCAGTGCCGACTTGGGAGGGGCGTTCGACACTGAAGCTTTCTTT.

This clonotype was counted ten times or more. CDR3 nucleotide sequence: TGCAGTGCTAGTGAGGCAGGGGATGTTTCACCCCTCCACTTT. This translates into CSASEAGDVSPLHF. This chain connects TRBV20-1 to TRBJ1-6; D possibly corresponds to TRBD1 (6 bases). Germline V gene data show CDR1 as DFQATT and CDR2 as SNEGSKA (reference sequence). The CDR3 sequence is 14 residues long. Trimming left V 3 bases short and J 9 bases short, with 15 bases between.

This clonotype was seen a few times. This chain joins TRBV15 and TRBJ1-1; 7 positions agree with TRBD1. The CDR3 extends over 14 amino acids. With V trimmed by 2 bases and J by 4 bases, 4 bases remained unmatched. Germline lookup yields CDR1 LNHNV and CDR2 YYDKDF (reference sequence). CDR3 sequence: CATSRTRTGTEAFF. In DNA, the CDR3 is TGTGCCACCAGCAGAACTCGGACAGGCACTGAAGCTTTCTTT.

This clonotype has at least ten counts. The V gene is TRBV28, the J gene TRBJ2-6; 11 positions agree with TRBD1. The V gene's germline CDR1 is MDHEN and CDR2 SYDVKM. This CDR3 region has 19 residues. Trimming removed 6 bases from V and 0 bases from J; junction bases left unmatched: 10. The CDR3 DNA reads as TGTGCCAGCAGCCCTACCGGGACAGGGGGAACCTCTGGGGCCAACGTCCTGACTTTC. This translates into CASSPTGTGGTSGANVLTF. The variable domain in full, completed from reference TRBV28 and TRBJ2-6, reads DVKVTQSSRYLVKRTGEKVFLECVQDMDHENMFWYRQDPGLGLRLIYFSYDVKMKEKGDIPEGYSVSREKKERFSLILESASTNQTSMYLCASSPTGTGGTSGANVLTFGAGSRLTVL.